This T cell receptor beta chain was sequenced in a study of PD-L1 blockade in urothelial cancer. Study at large: Before enrollment, 0 to 3 chemotherapy regimens had been given to patients. It was at 3 weeks (second dose) and 6 weeks after treatment start that blood was analyzed. Blood yielded a median of approximately 150,000 T cells per sample.

This CDR3 is 16 amino acids long. V dropped 5 bases and J dropped 0; count of bases not matched to a gene: 3. CDR1 SGHTA and CDR2 FQGNSA come from the germline V gene. The authors spiked synthetic TCR analog templates into each PCR. Profiling relied on immunoSEQ multiplex PCR, and the TCRdb table lists in-frame clones only, not all of them. In the table there are tens of thousands of clones, almost 85% of which are singletons. The sequencing here drew on PBMCs, taken around atezolizumab (anti-PD-L1) treatment. The chain couples TRBV7-2 to TRBJ2-2; TRBD1 matches at 10 bases. The TCR originated in a man between 65 and 79 years old with urothelial cancer. CDR3 coding DNA: TGTGCCAGCAGCGGCGGACAGGGGGCGAACACCGGGGAGCTGTTTTTT. As protein: CASSGGQGANTGELFF.